Listed below are T cell receptor beta chains from one sample, sequenced in a study of blood T cell repertoires in COVID-19. Produced via immunoSEQ multiplex PCR; TCRdb's table is partial and in-frame only. The repertoire holds roughly 16,000 clones, with about four fifths as singletons. Material for sequencing was peripheral blood. The origin of the receptors is a man aged 80 or over with active COVID-19. CDR3s include the opening cysteine and the closing phenylalanine or tryptophan. Fields, in order: clone size, V gene, D gene, J gene, CDR3 protein, CDR3 DNA. A D gene is named only where the DNA matches it firmly. Expanded clones get a size class; other rows say once, few or many, or leave the size out.

>-|TRBV5-5|TRBD2|TRBJ2-1
CASSLLAGAYNEQFF
TGTGCCAGCAGCCTTCTAGCGGGCGCCTACAATGAGCAGTTCTTC
>once|TRBV5-1|TRBD2|TRBJ2-2
CASSSTGGSPAGELFF
TGCGCCAGCAGCTCCACTGGCGGGAGTCCCGCCGGGGAGCTGTTTTTT
>-|TRBV7-9|TRBD2|TRBJ2-5
CASSRDLAGLAARETQYF
TGTGCCAGCAGCCGAGACCTAGCGGGACTAGCGGCGAGGGAGACCCAGTACTTC
>-|TRBV5-6|-|TRBJ2-5
CATSEAGTQETQYF
TGTGCCACGTCAGAGGCGGGGACTCAAGAGACCCAGTACTTC
>medium-sized|TRBV2|TRBD2|TRBJ2-7
CASSGSSGRPYEQYF
TGTGCCAGCAGTGGGTCTAGCGGGAGGCCCTACGAGCAGTACTTC
>-|TRBV6-5|-|TRBJ2-5
CASSRTVQETQYF
TGTGCCAGCAGTCGGACAGTCCAAGAGACCCAGTACTTC
>-|TRBV6-1|-|TRBJ1-5
CASSETTGNQPQHF
TGTGCCAGCAGTGAAACAACAGGGAATCAGCCCCAGCATTTT
>few|TRBV9|-|TRBJ1-6
CASSVGDAAGEPLHF
TGTGCCAGCAGCGTAGGTGACGCCGCGGGGGAGCCCCTCCACTTT
>-|TRBV2|TRBD1|TRBJ2-1
CASSKGQQHYNEQFF
TGTGCCAGCAGTAAGGGACAGCAGCACTACAATGAGCAGTTCTTC
>few|TRBV2|-|TRBJ1-2
CASTADSTLYGYTF
TGTGCCAGCACCGCCGACAGTACCCTCTATGGCTACACCTTC
>-|TRBV7-8|TRBD1|TRBJ2-5
CASSFSDREETQYF
TGTGCCAGCAGCTTTTCGGACAGGGAAGAGACCCAGTACTTC
>-|TRBV24-1|TRBD2|TRBJ2-2
CAAGLAGGTGELFF
TGTGCCGCTGGACTAGCGGGAGGGACCGGGGAGCTGTTTTTT
>-|TRBV7-8|TRBD2|TRBJ2-1
CASRAGRVSYNEQFF
TGTGCCAGCAGGGCCGGGAGGGTCTCCTACAATGAGCAGTTCTTC
>-|TRBV7-9|TRBD1|TRBJ2-1
CASSTGTGRSNEQFF
TGTGCCAGCAGCACCGGGACAGGGAGGTCCAATGAGCAGTTCTTC
>few|TRBV12-3/TRBV12-4|-|TRBJ2-1
CASSLPGGEQFF
TGTGCCAGCAGTTTACCCGGGGGTGAGCAGTTCTTC
>-|TRBV5-6|-|TRBJ2-3
CASSLEGRPITDTQYF
TGTGCCAGCAGCTTGGAAGGGAGGCCCATCACAGATACGCAGTATTTT
>once|TRBV4-2|TRBD2|TRBJ2-3
CASSQPSGRITDTQYF
TGTGCCAGCAGCCAACCTAGCGGGAGGATAACAGATACGCAGTATTTT
>-|TRBV28|-|TRBJ2-4
CASSFGTSKNIQYF
TGTGCCAGCAGTTTCGGGACTTCCAAAAACATTCAGTACTTC
>-|TRBV5-1|TRBD1|TRBJ2-7
CASSLAPTGVLASYEQYF
TGCGCCAGCAGCTTGGCCCCAACAGGGGTTTTGGCGTCCTACGAGCAGTACTTC
>-|TRBV5-8|-|TRBJ1-6
CASSSRTQGPLHF
TGTGCCAGCAGCTCTCGGACCCAGGGACCCCTCCACTTT
>-|TRBV2|-|TRBJ1-2
CASTEVRGGYTF
TGTGCCAGCACCGAGGTCCGGGGTGGCTACACCTTC
>-|TRBV25-1|-|TRBJ1-3
CASSERGFSGNTIYF
TGTGCCAGCAGCGAAAGGGGATTCTCTGGAAACACCATATATTTT
>-|TRBV4-2|-|TRBJ1-1
CASSQGGGGIMNTEAFF
TGTGCCAGCAGCCAAGGGGGGGGCGGGATAATGAACACTGAAGCTTTCTTT
>few|TRBV19|TRBD1|TRBJ1-5
CASSIRQGNQPQHF
TGTGCCAGTAGTATAAGACAGGGGAATCAGCCCCAGCATTTT
>few|TRBV20-1|TRBD2|TRBJ2-1
CSASASGIYNEQFF
TGCAGTGCTAGTGCTAGCGGGATATACAATGAGCAGTTCTTC
>-|TRBV9|TRBD1|TRBJ2-3
CASSGRQGGTDTQYF
TGTGCCAGCAGCGGTAGACAGGGGGGAACAGATACGCAGTATTTT
>few|TRBV7-2|TRBD1|TRBJ2-7
CASSLGGQAFYEQYF
TGTGCCAGCAGCTTAGGGGGACAGGCCTTCTACGAGCAGTACTTC
>-|TRBV28|-|TRBJ1-2
CASSPTGRGYGYTF
TGTGCCAGCAGCCCAACCGGCAGGGGCTATGGCTACACCTTC
>-|TRBV6-4|TRBD2|TRBJ2-2
CASSASGSTGELFF
TGTGCCAGTTCCGCTAGCGGAAGCACCGGGGAGCTGTTTTTT
>-|TRBV5-1|TRBD1|TRBJ2-5
CASSHRDRGRETQYF
TGCGCCAGCAGCCATCGGGACAGGGGTAGAGAGACCCAGTACTTC
>-|TRBV19|-|TRBJ1-5
CASSQARGSNQPQHF
TGTGCCAGTTCCCAGGCGCGGGGGAGCAATCAGCCCCAGCATTTT
>-|TRBV7-9|-|TRBJ2-7
CASTDSVSYEQYF
TGTGCCAGCACGGACAGCGTGAGCTACGAGCAGTACTTC
>once|TRBV5-4|TRBD1|TRBJ1-3
CASSQDRAFSGNTIYF
TGTGCCAGCAGCCAGGACAGGGCTTTCTCTGGAAACACCATATATTTT
>-|TRBV29-1|-|TRBJ2-3
CSVVPGVIDTQYF
TGCAGCGTTGTGCCGGGAGTTATAGATACGCAGTATTTT
>-|TRBV5-5|-|TRBJ1-3
CASAGTDSGNTIYF
TGTGCCAGCGCGGGGACGGACTCTGGAAACACCATATATTTT
>-|TRBV24-1|-|TRBJ2-1
CATSDGGASSYNEQFF
TGTGCCACCAGTGATGGAGGGGCCAGCTCCTACAATGAGCAGTTCTTC
>-|TRBV2|-|TRBJ2-5
CASSYDTDSLGETQYF
TGTGCCAGCAGTTACGACACCGACAGCCTTGGGGAGACCCAGTACTTC
>-|TRBV10-3|-|TRBJ1-6
CAISESTGGQYSPLHF
TGTGCCATCAGTGAGTCGACGGGGGGCCAGTATTCACCCCTCCACTTT
>-|TRBV9|-|TRBJ2-5
CASSQTGVYGETQYF
TGTGCCAGCAGTCAGACAGGAGTGTACGGGGAGACCCAGTACTTC
>once|TRBV5-1|-|TRBJ2-7
CASSRDGSGDEQYF
TGCGCCAGCAGTCGCGACGGGAGCGGCGACGAGCAGTACTTC
>few|TRBV4-3|TRBD2|TRBJ2-2
CASSQDPGGIAGSVGELFF
TGCGCCAGCAGCCAAGATCCCGGGGGGATAGCGGGATCTGTCGGGGAGCTGTTTTTT
>-|TRBV10-3|TRBD1|TRBJ2-1
CAISLSGQVNNEQFF
TGTGCCATCAGTCTCTCGGGACAGGTTAACAATGAGCAGTTCTTC
>-|TRBV7-9|-|TRBJ1-1
CASSFLQGNTEAFF
TGTGCCAGCAGCTTTCTCCAGGGGAACACTGAAGCTTTCTTT
>few|TRBV30|-|TRBJ2-1
CAWSIQGANEQFF
TGTGCCTGGAGTATACAAGGGGCCAATGAGCAGTTCTTC
>-|TRBV19|-|TRBJ2-3
CASSYTRLPTDTQYF
TGTGCCAGTAGTTATACCAGATTACCAACAGATACGCAGTATTTT
>-|TRBV6-5|-|TRBJ1-1
CASSYSQVTEAFF
TGTGCCAGCAGTTACAGCCAGGTCACTGAAGCTTTCTTT
>-|TRBV3-1/TRBV3-2|-|TRBJ2-1
CASSQIGEQFF
TGTGCCAGCAGCCAAATCGGGGAGCAGTTCTTC
>-|TRBV7-6|TRBD1|TRBJ1-3
CASSAVARGQGGSGNTIYF
TGTGCCAGCAGCGCAGTAGCGAGGGGGCAGGGAGGCTCTGGAAACACCATATATTTT
>once|TRBV7-9|-|TRBJ2-4
CASSLFSSRIQYF
TGTGCCAGCAGCTTGTTTAGTTCACGCATTCAGTACTTC
>-|TRBV28|TRBD1|TRBJ1-1
CASSPGQGTEAFF
TGTGCCAGCAGTCCTGGACAGGGCACTGAAGCTTTCTTT